Below, 12 T cell receptor beta chains from the same sample are listed, as sequenced in a study of T cell changes during pregnancy in multiple sclerosis. The assay was immunoSEQ multiplex PCR, and TCRdb's table has in-frame clones only and misses some. This table holds approximately 100,000 clones, about 90% found once. The sequenced sample was peripheral blood, obtained in the second trimester of pregnancy. These receptors all come from a female donor with multiple sclerosis, enrolled in a pregnancy study.

The V and J genes are TRBV7-9 and TRBJ1-2, with no clear D. In germline, CDR1 is SEHNR, CDR2 FQNEAQ (reference sequence). The CDR3 loop spans 16 amino acids. The germline V and J ends were trimmed by 3 bases and 0 bases, with 14 bases remaining between them. DNA for the CDR3: TGTGCCAGCAGCTTCGTACAGATTCTGTCTAACTATGGCTACACCTTC. Its protein product is CASSFVQILSNYGYTF.

V is TRBV5-1 and J is TRBJ2-1; weak D call: TRBD1 (6 bases). The CDR3 length is 17 residues. The V gene's germline CDR1 is SGHRS and CDR2 YFSETQ. V was cut by 3 bases and J by 3 bases, with 19 bases left in between. For the CDR3, the DNA is TGCGCCAGCAGCTATCGACCCCGGGACACGCACTACAATGAGCAGTTCTTC. It specifies CASSYRPRDTHYNEQFF.

This rearrangement joins TRBV19 to TRBJ1-1; D is ambiguous. The CDR3 sequence is 13 residues long. From germline, CDR1 is LNHDA and CDR2 SQIVND (reference sequence). Trimming removed 2 bases at V and 0 bases at J, with 4 bases between. As DNA, the CDR3 is TGTGCCAGTAGTATATTCATGAACACTGAAGCTTTCTTT. This encodes CASSIFMNTEAFF.

This chain links TRBV7-9 with TRBJ2-1; D gene uncertain. V gave up 4 bases and J gave up 7 bases, with 5 bases separating them. CDR1 and CDR2 from the germline V gene are SEHNR and FQNEAQ (reference sequence). This CDR3 spans 11 amino acids. CDR3 DNA sequence: TGTGCCAGCAGCTCCTTTAATGAGCAGTTCTTC. Translating gives CASSSFNEQFF. Combining the CDR3 with reference TRBV7-9 and TRBJ2-1 gives the whole variable domain DTGVSQNPRHKITKRGQNVTFRCDPISEHNRLYWYRQTLGQGPEFLTYFQNEAQLEKSRLLSDRFSAERPKGSFSTLEIQRTEQGDSAMYLCASSSFNEQFFGPGTRLTVL.

The chain employs TRBV5-4 and TRBJ2-1; TRBD2 agrees at 9 bases. Germline CDR1 and CDR2: SGHNT and YYREEE (reference sequence). Trimming cost V 7 bases and J 1 base; bases outside gene matches: 6. This CDR3 contains 15 residues. Here the CDR3 reads CASRATSGSYNEQFF. CDR3 coding DNA: TGTGCCAGCCGTGCCACTAGCGGGTCCTACAATGAGCAGTTCTTC.

The rearrangement joins TRBV27 to TRBJ1-5, with 11 bases lining up with TRBD1. V was pared by 3 bases and J by 3 bases, with 10 bases of the junction left unmatched. Germline CDR1 and CDR2: MNHEY and SMNVEV (reference sequence). This CDR3 spans 18 amino acids. CDR3 DNA: TGTGCCAGCAGTTTTAGGTTCGGACAGGGGGCTAACAATCAGCCCCAGCATTTT. Translating gives CASSFRFGQGANNQPQHF.

The chain carries TRBV11-2 and TRBJ1-1, with 9 bases lining up with TRBD1. The CDR3 totals 17 residues. From germline, CDR1 is SGHAT and CDR2 FQNNGV. The ends lost 1 base at V and 0 bases at J; junction bases unmatched: 6. The CDR3 protein is CASSLGRGTGLNTEAFF. The CDR3 coding sequence is TGTGCCAGCAGCTTAGGGCGGGGGACAGGGTTGAACACTGAAGCTTTCTTT.

The V and J genes are TRBV5-1 and TRBJ2-2; tentative D call: TRBD1 (6 bases). V lost 2 bases and J 4 bases, leaving 12 bases between the germline ends. From germline, CDR1 is SGHRS and CDR2 YFSETQ. CDR3 length: 15 residues. In nucleotides, the CDR3 is TGCGCCAGCAGCTTCACAGGGTTGAGCACCGGGGAGCTGTTTTTT. Amino acids: CASSFTGLSTGELFF.

This clone was seen a handful of times. The CDR3 bases are TGTGCCAGCAGCCAAGCGACACGAACTAACACTGAAGCTTTCTTT. Translating it yields CASSQATRTNTEAFF. The chain joins TRBV4-2 to TRBJ1-1; no firm D call. Deletions cut 1 base from V and 2 bases from J, with 11 bases between. This CDR3 is built from 15 residues. Germline-derived CDR1 and CDR2 are LGHNA and YNFKEQ.

The chain carries TRBV5-1 and TRBJ2-2; 7 nucleotides match TRBD1. V lost 4 bases, J lost 0 bases, and 6 bases stayed unmatched. Per the germline V gene, CDR1 is SGHRS and CDR2 is YFSETQ. This CDR3 contains 16 residues. The CDR3 nucleotides read TGCGCCAGCAGCCACCGGACAGGTTCGAACACCGGGGAGCTGTTTTTT. This gives the protein CASSHRTGSNTGELFF.

This sequence joins TRBV21-1 and TRBJ2-6; the table's D call TRBD1 went unverified against the DNA. TRBV21-1 is a pseudogene locus. CDR3 size: 16 residues. Here the CDR3 DNA reads TGTGCCAGCAGCCCGGGACAGGGGGCTGGGGCCAACGTCCTGACTTTC. Its translation is CASSPGQGAGANVLTF.

The genes are TRBV7-2 and TRBJ2-1, with 8 bases matching TRBD1. V lost 1 base and J lost 7; bases outside the gene matches: 6. Germline values: CDR1 SGHTA, CDR2 FQGNSA. The CDR3 consists of 15 residues. Here the CDR3 reads CASSLVGTGGNEQFF. DNA of the CDR3: TGTGCCAGCAGCTTAGTGGGGACAGGAGGTAATGAGCAGTTCTTC.